This T cell receptor beta chain is from a study of response to subunit inactivated influenza vaccine. From the RT-PCR reads, TCRdb called clonotypes with MiXCR, one entry per CDR3 protein. Among roughly 170,000 distinct CDR3 sequences listed, around 9% were seen once. This CDR3 spans 13 amino acids. Trimming left V 5 bases short and J 3 bases short, with 8 bases between. Germline CDR1 SNHLY, CDR2 FYNNEI. Study-level results: Authors suggested that a seasonal influenza vaccination recruits few new T cells each time.

Note on this clonotype: Its cognate antigen is unknown.

J is TRBJ1-5 and V is TRBV2; D perhaps matches TRBD1 (5 bases). Specimen: non-naive T cells sorted from PBMCs, collected on the day of vaccination. The receptor was derived from a man aged 50-59 years who received an inactivated influenza vaccine. In DNA, the CDR3 is TGTGCCAGCAGTAGACAGCTCAATCAGCCCCAGCATTTT. Its protein is CASSRQLNQPQHF.